The 19 T cell receptor beta chains given below trace back to one sample, sequenced in a study of T cell responses to AZD1222 COVID-19 vaccine. Data came from immunoSEQ multiplex PCR; TCRdb stores just in-frame clones and leaves some out. The table has about 140,000 clones, around four fifths seen once; the top ten hold 4.1%. The sequences come from peripheral blood, collected on day 0 of AZD1222 vaccination. The source is an adult in good health.

The chain couples TRBV5-4 to TRBJ1-2, with 8 positions matching TRBD1. Trimming took 4 bases from V and 1 from J; bases not matched to a gene: 6. Germline V gene lookup returns CDR1 SGHNT and CDR2 YYREEE (reference sequence). The CDR3 contains 15 residues. The CDR3: CASSPRQGLNYGYTF. In DNA, the CDR3 is TGTGCCAGCAGCCCTAGACAGGGGCTTAACTATGGCTACACCTTC. Full variable domain (remainder filled in from reference TRBV5-4 and TRBJ1-2): ETGVTQSPTHLIKTRGQQVTLRCSSQSGHNTVSWYQQALGQGPQFIFQYYREEENGRGNFPPRFSGLQFPNYSSELNVNALELDDSALYLCASSPRQGLNYGYTFGSGTRLTVV.

The chain carries TRBV6-5 and TRBJ1-1; D unclear. CDR3 length: 14 amino acids. Germline assignment: CDR1 MNHEY and CDR2 SVGAGI. V gave up 5 bases and J gave up 7 bases, with 17 bases separating them. The CDR3 loop is CASSPALVGFEAFF. For the CDR3, the DNA is TGTGCCAGCAGTCCGGCCCTGGTGGGATTTGAAGCTTTCTTT.

CDR3 protein: CASGSGGPTDTQYF. The CDR3 bases are TGTGCCAGCGGGAGCGGGGGCCCCACAGATACGCAGTATTTT. The rearrangement links TRBV3-1 (or the pseudogene TRBV3-2) to TRBJ2-3; 8 nucleotides align to TRBD2. Germline V gene data show CDR1 as LGHDT and CDR2 as YNNKEL (reference sequence). J lost 2 bases, V lost 8 bases, and 6 bases had no gene match. CDR3 length: 14 amino acids.

The chain uses TRBV18 and TRBJ2-1; 10 bases line up with TRBD2. Germline V lookup: CDR1 KGHSH, CDR2 LQKENI. J lost 1 base, V lost 6 bases, and 6 bases had no gene match. The CDR3 is made up of 16 amino acids. CDR3 amino acids: CASSGLAGVSYNEQFF. For the CDR3, the DNA is TGTGCCAGCTCGGGCCTAGCGGGGGTTTCCTACAATGAGCAGTTCTTC. Filled out from reference TRBV18 and TRBJ2-1, the complete variable domain reads NAGVMQNPRHLVRRRGQEARLRCSPMKGHSHVYWYRQLPEEGLKFMVYLQKENIIDESGMPKERFSAEFPKEGPSILRIQQVVRGDSAAYFCASSGLAGVSYNEQFFGPGTRLTVL.

The chain uses TRBV3-1 (or the pseudogene TRBV3-2) and TRBJ2-5, with TRBD1 as a possible D gene (5 bases). V lost 6 bases, J lost 5 bases, and 10 bases lay in between. CDR3 length: 12 amino acids. Germline lookup yields CDR1 LGHDT and CDR2 YNNKEL (reference sequence). CDR3 amino acids: CASRTASETQYF. As DNA, the CDR3 is TGTGCCAGCAGGACAGCCTCCGAGACCCAGTACTTC.

The chain uses TRBV7-8 and TRBJ1-6, with D possibly matching TRBD1 (6 bases). There are 16 residues in the CDR3. In germline, CDR1 is SGHVS, CDR2 FQNEAQ. V lost 5 bases to trimming and J lost 2 bases, with 13 bases between them. CDR3 region: CASSQVQGTYNSPLHF. In DNA, the CDR3 is TGTGCCAGCAGCCAGGTACAGGGAACCTATAATTCACCCCTCCACTTT.

The chain couples TRBV30 to TRBJ1-2; tentative D call: TRBD1 (5 bases). This CDR3 comprises 14 residues. CDR1 and CDR2 from the germline V gene are GTSNPN and SVGIG (reference sequence). The germline V and J ends were trimmed by 7 bases and 3 bases, with 18 bases remaining between them. CDR3 sequence reads: CALRFPGRDYGYTF. Here the CDR3 DNA reads TGTGCCTTAAGGTTCCCGGGACGAGACTATGGCTACACCTTC.

The chain combines TRBV19 with TRBJ2-2; a weak D match, TRBD1 (6 bases). V gave up 7 bases and J gave up 5 bases, with 11 bases separating them. Germline V gene data show CDR1 as LNHDA and CDR2 as SQIVND (reference sequence). CDR3 length equals 13 residues. The CDR3 here is CASKIGGTGELFF. CDR3 nucleotides: TGTGCCAGTAAGATAGGGGGAACCGGGGAGCTGTTTTTT.

This chain joins TRBV18 and TRBJ2-7; possibly TRBD1 for D (6 bases). Between the trimmed V and J ends, which lost 5 bases and 10 bases, there was a span of 18 bases. This CDR3 is built from 13 residues. Germline loops: CDR1 KGHSH, CDR2 LQKENI. CDR3 amino acids: CASSVNGQSDQYF. CDR3 coding DNA: TGTGCCAGCTCAGTTAATGGACAGTCAGACCAGTACTTC. The full variable domain, rest sourced from reference TRBV18 and TRBJ2-7, is NAGVMQNPRHLVRRRGQEARLRCSPMKGHSHVYWYRQLPEEGLKFMVYLQKENIIDESGMPKERFSAEFPKEGPSILRIQQVVRGDSAAYFCASSVNGQSDQYFGPGTRLTVT.

This chain joins TRBV2 and TRBJ1-5, with TRBD1 identical over 7 bases. CDR3 length: 16 amino acids. The germline V gene has CDR1 SNHLY and CDR2 FYNNEI. The trim removed 5 bases at V and 6 bases at J, leaving 13 bases unmatched. CDR3 sequence (DNA): TGTGCCAGCAGTCTTTCAGGGGGGGTGTATAGTCAGCCCCAGCATTTT. The encoded protein is CASSLSGGVYSQPQHF.

CDR3 loop: CASSSGNTIYF. CDR3 bases: TGTGCCAGCAGCTCTGGAAACACCATATATTTT. The chain joins TRBV5-8 to TRBJ1-3; D not certain. The CDR3 loop spans 11 amino acids. The V end lost 3 bases, the J end lost 2 bases, and 0 bases lay between the germline ends. CDR1 and CDR2 (germline): SGHTS, YDEGEE.

As to this clone: The same CDR3 arises from other DNA sequences in this sample as well. DNA of the CDR3: TGTGCCAGCAGGTCTGACAGTTACGAGCAGTACTTC. Protein: CASRSDSYEQYF. The V and J genes are TRBV2 and TRBJ2-7; the D gene is possibly TRBD1 (5 bases). V shed 6 bases and J shed 4 bases, with 10 bases lying between them. The CDR3 is 12 residues long. Germline CDR1 and CDR2: SNHLY and FYNNEI.

This clone was counted a few times. The chain carries TRBV29-1 and TRBJ1-1, with a weak D call TRBD1 (6 bases). This CDR3 is built from 11 residues. Germline CDR1 reads SQVTM; CDR2 reads ANQGSEA. V lost 7 bases and J 6 bases, leaving 12 bases between the germline ends. CDR3 nucleotides: TGCAGCGCCGAGGACAGTTCTGAAGCTTTCTTT. It is translated as CSAEDSSEAFF.

The genes are TRBV6-5 and TRBJ2-7; D uncertain. This CDR3 region has 12 residues. V lost 6 bases to trimming and J lost 5 bases, with 11 bases between them. The germline V gene encodes CDR1 MNHEY and CDR2 SVGAGI. CDR3 region: CASSPTSDEQYF. For the CDR3, the DNA is TGTGCCAGCAGCCCCACCTCGGACGAGCAGTACTTC.

With respect to this clone: Its ends do not fully match the called genes, so a read error is possible. This rearrangement joins TRBV7-8 to TRBJ1-1, with unresolved D. Germline V CDR1 and CDR2: SGHVS, FQNEAQ. The CDR3 is 17 residues long. In DNA, the CDR3 is TGTGCCAGCAGCTTTCGGGTCCCAACTCGAGGGAACAGTGAAGCTTTCTTT. As protein: CASSFRVPTRGNSEAFF.

This clone has a handful of counts. This chain uses TRBV7-2 with TRBJ1-1, with TRBD1 identical over 7 bases. With 8 bases clipped from V and 0 bases from J, the junction kept 15 bases outside the gene matches. The length of the CDR3 is 17 residues. Germline CDR1 reads SGHTA; CDR2 reads FQGNSA. This chain's CDR3 is CASSGQVPNSMNTEAFF. As DNA, the CDR3 is TGTGCCAGCTCCGGACAGGTCCCGAATTCAATGAACACTGAAGCTTTCTTT.

The chain uses TRBV5-1 and TRBJ1-4; no clear D. The CDR3 loop spans 14 amino acids. Trimming left V 4 bases short and J 4 bases short, with 11 bases between. The V gene's germline CDR1 is SGHRS and CDR2 YFSETQ. CDR3 region: CASSKDGFNEKLFF. DNA for the CDR3: TGCGCCAGCAGCAAGGACGGCTTTAATGAAAAACTGTTTTTT.

The rearrangement joins TRBV5-8 to TRBJ1-2, with 7 bases aligning to TRBD1. Germline-derived CDR1 and CDR2 are SGHTS and YDEGEE. Trimming cost V 2 bases and J 4 bases; bases outside gene matches: 8. This CDR3 has 15 amino acids. For the CDR3, the DNA is TGTGCCAGCAGCTTCACAGGGGTAGAGGGCTATGGCTACACCTTC. Its translation: CASSFTGVEGYGYTF. The variable domain in full, with the rest retrieved from reference TRBV5-8 and TRBJ1-2, is EAGVTQSPTHLIKTRGQQATLRCSPISGHTSVYWYQQALGLGLQFLLWYDEGEERNRGNFPPRFSGRQFPNYSSELNVNALELEDSALYLCASSFTGVEGYGYTFGSGTRLTVV.

The rearrangement joins TRBV27 to TRBJ1-6; TRBD1 might be the D (5 bases). Per the germline V gene, CDR1 is MNHEY and CDR2 is SMNVEV (reference sequence). V gave up 1 base and J gave up 9 bases, with 10 bases separating them. This CDR3 is 14 amino acids long. As DNA, the CDR3 is TGTGCCAGCAGTTTATGGCAGGGAAGTTCACCCCTCCACTTT. This gives the protein CASSLWQGSSPLHF.